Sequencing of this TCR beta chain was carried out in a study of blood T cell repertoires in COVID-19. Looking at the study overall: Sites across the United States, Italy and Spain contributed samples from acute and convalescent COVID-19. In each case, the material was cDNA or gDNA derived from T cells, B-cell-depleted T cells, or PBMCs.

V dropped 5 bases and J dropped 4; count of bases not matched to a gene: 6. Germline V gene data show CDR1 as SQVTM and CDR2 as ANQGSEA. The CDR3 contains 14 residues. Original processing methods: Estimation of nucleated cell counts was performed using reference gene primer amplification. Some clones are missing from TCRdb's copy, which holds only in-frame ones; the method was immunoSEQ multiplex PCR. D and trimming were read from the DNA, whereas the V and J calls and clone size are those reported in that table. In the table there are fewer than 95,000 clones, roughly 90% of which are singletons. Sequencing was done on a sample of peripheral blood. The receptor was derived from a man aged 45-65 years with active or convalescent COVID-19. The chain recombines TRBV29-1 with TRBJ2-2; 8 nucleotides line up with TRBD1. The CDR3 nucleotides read TGCAGCGTTTTCGAGACAGGGGTCACCGGGGAGCTGTTTTTT. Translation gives CSVFETGVTGELFF.